These 22 T cell receptor beta chains were sequenced from one sample in a study of beta chain features in type 1 diabetes. Whole-study findings and limits: Researchers report that Type 1 diabetes patients had moderately but significantly shorter TCRB CDR3s across all four CD4+ subsets.

These receptors have no identified antigens. Every isolated RNA sample was fully reverse transcribed, so sequencing captured expressed TCRB transcripts. TCRdb's table, derived via immunoSEQ multiplex PCR, lists solely in-frame clones and lacks some. In the table there are over 150,000 clones, about 7.8% of which are singletons. What was sequenced was central memory CD4+ T cells from blood. These TCRs come from a woman aged 40 to 50 with type 1 diabetes.

DNA for the CDR3: TGCGCCAGCAGCTTGGACGGGGGATACGATACGCAGTATTTT. Translating gives CASSLDGGYDTQYF. The V and J genes are TRBV5-1 and TRBJ2-3; D is perhaps TRBD2 (6 bases). The germline V gene encodes CDR1 SGHRS and CDR2 YFSETQ. CDR3 length: 14 amino acids. Trimming removed 0 bases from V and 6 bases from J, with 11 bases in between.

This chain uses TRBV13 with TRBJ2-6; 10 nucleotides match TRBD1. Germline values: CDR1 PRHDT, CDR2 FYEKMQ (reference sequence). The CDR3 contains 16 residues. With 5 bases clipped from V and 2 bases from J, the junction kept 3 bases outside the gene matches. Here the CDR3 DNA reads TGTGCCAGCAGCGGGGACAGGGGAGCTGGGGCCAACGTCCTGACTTTC. Protein: CASSGDRGAGANVLTF.

This clone came up many times. The CDR3 here is CASSRDWNSPLHF. The CDR3 DNA is TGTGCCAGCAGTCGAGACTGGAATTCACCCCTCCACTTT. V usage is TRBV27 and J usage is TRBJ1-6; unclear D gene. Germline V CDR1 and CDR2: MNHEY, SMNVEV (reference sequence). V lost 5 bases and J lost 7, with 9 bases in between. CDR3 length: 13 residues.

The genes are TRBV9 and TRBJ2-1, with 9 bases lining up with TRBD2. V gave up 0 bases and J gave up 3 bases; unmatched junction bases: 1. This CDR3 is 15 amino acids long. Germline V gives CDR1 SGDLS, CDR2 YYNGEE. Written as DNA, the CDR3 is TGTGCCAGCAGCGTAGATAGCGGGGGCTACAATGAGCAGTTCTTC. Its translation: CASSVDSGGYNEQFF.

This chain uses TRBV7-7 with TRBJ2-3; the D gene is possibly TRBD2 (5 bases). The CDR3 covers 13 residues. Trimming took 1 base from V and 3 from J, leaving 5 bases between them. Germline lookup yields CDR1 SSHAT and CDR2 FNYEAQ (reference sequence). As DNA, the CDR3 is TGTGCCAGCAGCTTAGGGACTACAGATACGCAGTATTTT. Protein sequence: CASSLGTTDTQYF.

This clone has just one count. The chain links TRBV27 to TRBJ2-3, with unresolved D. The CDR3 has 13 amino acids. V gave up 3 bases and J gave up 5 bases, with 9 bases separating them. CDR1 MNHEY and CDR2 SMNVEV come from the germline V gene (reference sequence). CDR3 protein: CASSFFTEDTQYF. In nucleotides, the CDR3 is TGTGCCAGCAGTTTCTTTACAGAAGATACGCAGTATTTT.

This clone was seen a few times. V gene TRBV11-1 combines with J gene TRBJ2-5; tentative D call: TRBD1 (5 bases). Germline V gene sequence: CDR1 SGHAT, CDR2 FQDESV (reference sequence). This CDR3 is built from 15 residues. Trimming cost V 5 bases and J 1 base, with 14 bases left between them. The CDR3 here is CASSPVAGPQETQYF. CDR3 nucleotide sequence: TGTGCCAGCAGCCCGGTGGCAGGGCCCCAAGAGACCCAGTACTTC.

This clone was detected a few times. The J gene is TRBJ2-1, the V gene TRBV7-2, with a possible D match to TRBD2 (6 bases). The CDR3 length is 16 residues. V was pared by 1 base and J by 0 bases, with 10 bases between. Germline CDR1 and CDR2: SGHTA and FQGNSA. CDR3 sequence (DNA): TGTGCCAGCAGCTTAGGGGAGGTTAGCTCCTACAATGAGCAGTTCTTC. Its protein product is CASSLGEVSSYNEQFF.

DNA for the CDR3: TGTGCCAGTAGGTCCCACAGGGTGAGCAATCAGCCCCAGCATTTT. Translation gives CASRSHRVSNQPQHF. The genes are TRBV19 and TRBJ1-5, with D possibly matching TRBD1 (6 bases). The CDR3 contains 15 residues. Per the germline V gene, CDR1 is LNHDA and CDR2 is SQIVND (reference sequence). The germline V and J ends were trimmed by 6 bases and 1 base, with 13 bases remaining between them. The whole variable domain, remainder taken from reference TRBV19 and TRBJ1-5, is DGGITQSPKYLFRKEGQNVTLSCEQNLNHDAMYWYRQDPGQGLRLIYYSQIVNDFQKGDIAEGYSVSREKKESFPLTVTSAQKNPTAFYLCASRSHRVSNQPQHFGDGTRLSIL.

This rearrangement joins TRBV28 to TRBJ1-4, with 7 nucleotides matching TRBD1. V gave up 5 bases and J gave up 3 bases; unmatched junction bases: 6. The germline CDR1 and CDR2 sequences are MDHEN and SYDVKM. The CDR3 has 15 amino acids. CDR3 residues: CASSQPGTANEKLFF. The CDR3 DNA is TGTGCCAGCAGTCAACCCGGGACAGCTAATGAAAAACTGTTTTTT.

V is TRBV18 and J is TRBJ1-5; 7 bases map to TRBD1. Germline V CDR1 and CDR2: KGHSH, LQKENI. The trim removed 2 bases at V and 6 bases at J, leaving 7 bases unmatched. This CDR3 spans 15 amino acids. CDR3 protein: CASSPFGQDLQPQHF. For the CDR3, the DNA is TGTGCCAGCTCACCATTCGGACAGGATCTTCAGCCCCAGCATTTT.

The CDR3 DNA reads TGTGCCAGCAGCCTAACGACCGGGACAGGGGTCTATGGCTACACCTTC. Protein sequence: CASSLTTGTGVYGYTF. The chain uses TRBV7-2 and TRBJ1-2; TRBD1 agrees at 10 bases. CDR3 size: 16 residues. CDR1 is SGHTA and CDR2 is FQGNSA in the germline V gene. The trim removed 5 bases at V and 4 bases at J, leaving 10 bases unmatched.

This clone was picked up a small number of times. This chain links TRBV5-4 with TRBJ2-5; TRBD2 matches at 8 bases. The CDR3 loop spans 15 amino acids. Germline CDR1 is SGHNT and CDR2 is YYREEE (reference sequence). V dropped 5 bases and J dropped 5; count of bases not matched to a gene: 11. This CDR3 reads CASSAGAGVDETQYF. The CDR3 DNA reads TGTGCCAGCAGTGCCGGAGCGGGAGTTGATGAGACCCAGTACTTC.

This clone has a handful of counts. The gene calls are TRBV18 and TRBJ2-7; 8 nucleotides line up with TRBD1. V trimming: 3 bases; J trimming: 0 bases; junction bases outside the gene matches: 7. The germline CDR1 and CDR2 sequences are KGHSH and LQKENI. The CDR3 loop spans 16 amino acids. CDR3 sequence (DNA): TGTGCCAGCTCACCTTTTGGGACAGGCGGCTCCTACGAGCAGTACTTC. Its translation is CASSPFGTGGSYEQYF.

The V and J genes are TRBV27 and TRBJ1-5; D is unresolved. Germline lookup yields CDR1 MNHEY and CDR2 SMNVEV (reference sequence). CDR3 length equals 15 residues. Deletions cut 4 bases from V and 1 base from J, with 11 bases between. CDR3 nucleotides: TGTGCCAGCAGTTCGTTTGGGCAGAGCAATCAGCCCCAGCATTTT. As protein: CASSSFGQSNQPQHF.

This clone appeared a few times. This chain links TRBV28 with TRBJ2-1; perhaps TRBD2 as D (5 bases). CDR1 and CDR2 from the germline V gene are MDHEN and SYDVKM. This CDR3 is built from 17 residues. V was cut by 6 bases and J by 5 bases, with 23 bases left in between. CDR3 region: CASRPHVGGSNNNEQFF. In DNA, the CDR3 is TGTGCCAGCAGACCCCACGTGGGCGGGTCTAACAACAATGAGCAGTTCTTC. Full variable domain (rest looked up from reference TRBV28 and TRBJ2-1): DVKVTQSSRYLVKRTGEKVFLECVQDMDHENMFWYRQDPGLGLRLIYFSYDVKMKEKGDIPEGYSVSREKKERFSLILESASTNQTSMYLCASRPHVGGSNNNEQFFGPGTRLTVL.

The V call is TRBV2, the J call TRBJ2-2; 7 bases are shared with TRBD2. J lost 5 bases, V lost 4 bases, and 4 bases had no gene match. The CDR3 runs to 14 residues. Germline values: CDR1 SNHLY, CDR2 FYNNEI. DNA for the CDR3: TGTGCCAGCAGTGGCGGGGGACGAACCGGGGAGCTGTTTTTT. This sequence encodes CASSGGGRTGELFF.

This clone has only a few counts. The V and J genes are TRBV5-6 and TRBJ2-1, with a tentative D call TRBD2 (5 bases). Deletions cut 4 bases from V and 0 bases from J, with 20 bases between. The CDR3 is 18 amino acids. Germline-derived CDR1 and CDR2 are SGHDT and YYEEEE. The CDR3 coding sequence is TGTGCCAGCAGCAACCCGAGAGGCGGGTTTAGCTCCTACAATGAGCAGTTCTTC. This sequence encodes CASSNPRGGFSSYNEQFF.

The CDR3 here is CASSPQALGYTF. For the CDR3, the DNA is TGTGCCAGCAGTCCACAGGCTTTGGGCTACACCTTC. V and J are TRBV2 and TRBJ1-2; a weak D match, TRBD1 (5 bases). The CDR3 has 12 amino acids. Trimming shortened V by 5 bases and J by 8 bases, and 12 bases separated the two germline ends. Germline lookup yields CDR1 SNHLY and CDR2 FYNNEI.

Many counts were recorded for this clone. The chain joins TRBV14 to TRBJ1-2, with a possible D match to TRBD1 (5 bases). Germline lookup yields CDR1 SGHDN and CDR2 FVKESK. This CDR3 contains 14 residues. The V and J ends lost 4 bases and 6 bases respectively, with 15 bases between them. The CDR3 sequence: CASSPLTVLNGYTF. The CDR3 DNA reads as TGTGCCAGCAGCCCCCTGACAGTCTTGAATGGCTACACCTTC. The complete variable domain, with remaining parts taken from reference TRBV14 and TRBJ1-2, reads EAGVTQFPSHSVIEKGQTVTLRCDPISGHDNLYWYRRVMGKEIKFLLHFVKESKQDESGMPNNRFLAERTGGTYSTLKVQPAELEDSGVYFCASSPLTVLNGYTFGSGTRLTVV.

The chain employs TRBV18 and TRBJ2-4; 13 nucleotides match TRBD2. The CDR3 has 15 residues. With V trimmed by 3 bases and J by 6 bases, 2 bases remained unmatched. Germline loops: CDR1 KGHSH, CDR2 LQKENI. The CDR3 is CASSPGTSGANIQYF. The DNA of the CDR3 is TGTGCCAGCTCACCCGGGACTAGCGGGGCAAACATTCAGTACTTC.

The rearrangement uses TRBV2 and TRBJ2-5, with TRBD1 as a possible D gene (5 bases). Per germline, CDR1 SNHLY and CDR2 FYNNEI. The CDR3 has 13 amino acids. V was clipped by 8 bases and J by 1 base, with 11 bases between them. In DNA, the CDR3 is TGTGCCAGCTCCATGGGGCTCCAAGAGACCCAGTACTTC. Translation: CASSMGLQETQYF.